Presented here are 7 T cell receptor beta chains from one specimen sequenced in a study of cytomegalovirus exposure and HLA in healthy donors. The method was immunoSEQ multiplex PCR; TCRdb's version includes in-frame clones alone and lacks a portion of them. The sample holds 120,000 or so clones, 95% to 96% seen once. Sequenced sample: PBMCs. All receptors come from a man aged 18 to 30 in good health and CMV-seronegative.

Here the CDR3 reads CASSYSRLERHEQYF. The DNA for the CDR3 is TGTGCCAGCAGTTACTCGAGACTAGAGCGCCACGAGCAGTACTTC. This rearrangement joins TRBV6-5 to TRBJ2-7; a weak D match, TRBD2 (6 bases). The V gene lost 0 bases and the J gene lost 5 bases, with 14 bases spanning the gap. Germline lookup yields CDR1 MNHEY and CDR2 SVGAGI. This CDR3 is 15 amino acids long.

V usage is TRBV7-2 and J usage is TRBJ2-1, with 7 bases identical to TRBD2. Germline values: CDR1 SGHTA, CDR2 FQGNSA. Trimming at V came to 0 bases and at J to 6 bases, leaving 5 bases not matched to a gene. The CDR3 contains 15 residues. CDR3 in DNA: TGTGCCAGCAGCTTAGCTCCTAGCGGCTCCAATGAGCAGTTCTTC. Translated: CASSLAPSGSNEQFF.

The chain recombines TRBV7-9 with TRBJ1-1, with 7 bases that match TRBD1. The CDR3 contains 14 residues. V shed 5 bases and J 5 bases; nucleotides not matched to a gene: 8. Germline CDR1 and CDR2: SEHNR and FQNEAQ (reference sequence). The CDR3 protein is CASSPSQGETEAFF. CDR3 DNA: TGTGCCAGCAGCCCAAGCCAGGGGGAGACTGAAGCTTTCTTT.

The rearrangement links TRBV29-1 to TRBJ2-7; unclear D gene. Trimming took 7 bases from V and 6 from J, leaving 16 bases between them. The CDR3 is 12 amino acids. Looked up from germline, CDR1 is SQVTM and CDR2 is ANQGSEA. The CDR3 region has the DNA TGCAGCGCCCGGTCGGTAGGCGGCGAGCAGTACTTC. It specifies CSARSVGGEQYF.

The V gene is TRBV4-1, the J gene TRBJ2-1; the match to TRBD2 covers 8 bases. CDR1 MGHRA and CDR2 YSYEKL come from the germline V gene. The CDR3 length is 18 residues. J lost 0 bases, V lost 0 bases, and 7 bases had no gene match. This CDR3 reads CASSQDYLGRGSYNEQFF. Written as DNA, the CDR3 is TGCGCCAGCAGCCAAGATTATCTCGGGAGGGGCTCCTACAATGAGCAGTTCTTC.

The rearrangement joins TRBV11-3 to TRBJ1-1, with 10 bases fitting TRBD1. Germline trimming cut 2 bases from V and 6 bases from J; bases unmatched to any gene: 3. Germline V lookup: CDR1 SGHNT, CDR2 YENEEA. CDR3 length: 14 residues. The CDR3 coding sequence is TGTGCCAGCAGCTTACGACAGGGGGCTGCTGAAGCTTTCTTT. Protein sequence: CASSLRQGAAEAFF.

This chain joins TRBV7-9 and TRBJ1-5; D not resolved. The CDR3 has 16 amino acids. V was trimmed by 1 base and J by 0 bases, leaving 10 bases between them. CDR1 is SEHNR and CDR2 is FQNEAQ in the germline V gene (reference sequence). The CDR3 sequence is CASSLGGLGSNQPQHF. For the CDR3, the DNA is TGTGCCAGCAGCTTAGGTGGACTCGGTAGCAATCAGCCCCAGCATTTT.